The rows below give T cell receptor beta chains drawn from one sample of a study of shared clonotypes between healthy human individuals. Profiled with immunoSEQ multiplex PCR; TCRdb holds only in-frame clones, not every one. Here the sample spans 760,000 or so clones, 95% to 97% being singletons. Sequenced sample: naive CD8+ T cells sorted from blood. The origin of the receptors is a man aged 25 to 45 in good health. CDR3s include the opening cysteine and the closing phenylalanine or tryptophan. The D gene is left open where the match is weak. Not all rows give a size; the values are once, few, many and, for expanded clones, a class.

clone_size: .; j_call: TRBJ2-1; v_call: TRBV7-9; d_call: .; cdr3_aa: CASSLLPGQGGDEQFF; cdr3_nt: TGTGCCAGCAGCTTACTCCCCGGGCAGGGTGGCGATGAGCAGTTCTTC
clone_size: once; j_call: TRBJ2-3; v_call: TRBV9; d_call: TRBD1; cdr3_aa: CASSVAPQGQADTQYF; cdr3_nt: TGTGCCAGCAGCGTAGCTCCTCAGGGACAGGCAGATACGCAGTATTTT
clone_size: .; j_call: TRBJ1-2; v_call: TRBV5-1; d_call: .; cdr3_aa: CASPSNTF; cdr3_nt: TGCGCCAGCCCATCCAACACCTTC
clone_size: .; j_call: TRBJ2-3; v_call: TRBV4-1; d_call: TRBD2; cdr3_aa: CASSQVGSREGQYF; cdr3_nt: TGCGCCAGCAGCCAAGTCGGCTCGCGGGAGGGGCAGTATTTT
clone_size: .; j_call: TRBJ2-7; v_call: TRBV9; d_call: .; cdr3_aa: CASSVGDYEQYF; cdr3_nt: TGTGCCAGCAGCGTAGGTGACTACGAGCAGTACTTC
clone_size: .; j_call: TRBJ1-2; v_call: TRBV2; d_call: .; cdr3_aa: CASSHTQGYNYGYTF; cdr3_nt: TGTGCCAGCAGCCACACACAGGGATATAACTATGGCTACACCTTC
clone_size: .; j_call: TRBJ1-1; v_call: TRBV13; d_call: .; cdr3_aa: CASSFEQGTTEAFF; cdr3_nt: TGTGCCAGCAGCTTTGAGCAGGGGACCACTGAAGCTTTCTTT
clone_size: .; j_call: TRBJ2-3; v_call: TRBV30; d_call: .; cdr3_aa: CAWREGVTGTDTQYF; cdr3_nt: TGTGCCTGGAGAGAAGGGGTGACAGGCACAGATACGCAGTATTTT
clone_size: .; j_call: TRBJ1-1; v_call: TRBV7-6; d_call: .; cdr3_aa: CASSLDLMNTEAFF; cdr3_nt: TGTGCCAGCAGCTTAGACCTGATGAACACTGAAGCTTTCTTT
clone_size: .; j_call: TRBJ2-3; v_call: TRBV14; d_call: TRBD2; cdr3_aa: CASSFRTSGSSDTQYF; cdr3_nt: TGTGCCAGCAGCTTTCGGACTAGCGGGAGTTCAGATACGCAGTATTTT
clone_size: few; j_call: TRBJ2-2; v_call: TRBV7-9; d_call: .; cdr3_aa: CASRLTGELFF; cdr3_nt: TGTGCCAGCCGTTTAACCGGGGAGCTGTTTTTT
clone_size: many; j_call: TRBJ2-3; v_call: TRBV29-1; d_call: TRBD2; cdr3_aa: CSVEDDTTSGKIDTQYF; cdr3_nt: TGCAGCGTTGAAGACGACACCACTAGCGGGAAAATAGATACGCAGTATTTT
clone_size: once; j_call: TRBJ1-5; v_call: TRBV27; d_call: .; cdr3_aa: CASGNGAANQPQHF; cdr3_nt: TGTGCCAGCGGAAACGGGGCAGCTAATCAGCCCCAGCATTTT
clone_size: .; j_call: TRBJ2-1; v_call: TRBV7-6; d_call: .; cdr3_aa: CASSVKGGLPYNEQFF; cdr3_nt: TGTGCCAGCAGCGTCAAGGGGGGGCTACCTTACAATGAGCAGTTCTTC
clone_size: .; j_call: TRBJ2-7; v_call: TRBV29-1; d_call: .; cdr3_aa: CSATGVHEQYF; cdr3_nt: TGCAGCGCTACCGGGGTACACGAGCAGTACTTC
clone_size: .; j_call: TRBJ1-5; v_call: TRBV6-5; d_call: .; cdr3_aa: CATGLNSNQPQHF; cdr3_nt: TGTGCCACAGGACTAAATAGCAATCAGCCCCAGCATTTT
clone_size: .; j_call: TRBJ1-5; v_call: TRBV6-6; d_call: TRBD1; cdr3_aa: CASSRGGSNQPQHF; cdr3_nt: TGTGCCAGCTCCAGGGGGGGAAGCAATCAGCCCCAGCATTTT
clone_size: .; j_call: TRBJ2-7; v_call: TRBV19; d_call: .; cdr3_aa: CASSIDPSAVPYEQYF; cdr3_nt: TGTGCCAGTAGTATAGACCCGTCTGCGGTTCCCTACGAGCAGTACTTC
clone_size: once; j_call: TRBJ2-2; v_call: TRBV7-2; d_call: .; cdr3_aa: CASSHRQTNTGELFF; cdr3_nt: TGTGCCAGCAGCCATCGACAGACGAACACCGGGGAGCTGTTTTTT
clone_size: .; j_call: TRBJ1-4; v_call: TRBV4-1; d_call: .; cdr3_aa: CASSQDRPGPATNEKLFF; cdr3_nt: TGCGCCAGCAGCCAAGATCGGCCGGGCCCAGCAACTAATGAAAAACTGTTTTTT
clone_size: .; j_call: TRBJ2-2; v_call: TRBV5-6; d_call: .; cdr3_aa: CASSLVSGNTGELFF; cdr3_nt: TGTGCCAGCAGCTTGGTCTCCGGTAACACCGGGGAGCTGTTTTTT
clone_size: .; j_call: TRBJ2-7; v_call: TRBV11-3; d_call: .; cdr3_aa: CASSPRGRSYEQYF; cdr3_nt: TGTGCCAGCAGCCCACGGGGGCGAAGCTACGAGCAGTACTTC
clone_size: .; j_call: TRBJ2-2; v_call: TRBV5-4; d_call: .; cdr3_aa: CASREQGTGAGELFF; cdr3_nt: TGTGCCAGCAGGGAACAGGGAACGGGGGCCGGGGAGCTGTTTTTT
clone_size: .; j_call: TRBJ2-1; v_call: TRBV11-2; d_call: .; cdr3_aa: CASSPDFSYNEQFF; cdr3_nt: TGTGCCAGCAGCCCGGATTTCTCCTACAATGAGCAGTTCTTC
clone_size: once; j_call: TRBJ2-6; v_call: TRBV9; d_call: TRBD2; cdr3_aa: CASSVGGTLTGANVLTF; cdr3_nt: TGTGCCAGCAGCGTCGGGGGGACGTTAACCGGGGCCAACGTCCTGACTTTC
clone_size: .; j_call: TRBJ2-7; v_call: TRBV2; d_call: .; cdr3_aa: CASSPLGPYEQYF; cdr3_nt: TGTGCCAGCAGCCCATTAGGCCCCTACGAGCAGTACTTC
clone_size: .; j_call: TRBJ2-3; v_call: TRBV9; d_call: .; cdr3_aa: CASSPFTDTQYF; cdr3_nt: TGTGCCAGCAGCCCCTTCACAGATACGCAGTATTTT
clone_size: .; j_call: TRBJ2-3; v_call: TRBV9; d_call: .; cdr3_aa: CASSVARATSTDTQYF; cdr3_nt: TGTGCCAGCAGCGTAGCTAGGGCAACTAGCACAGATACGCAGTATTTT
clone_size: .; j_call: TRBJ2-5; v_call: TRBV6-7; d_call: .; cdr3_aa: CAPAGWEEETQYF; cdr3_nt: TGTGCGCCCGCGGGCTGGGAGGAGGAGACCCAGTACTTC
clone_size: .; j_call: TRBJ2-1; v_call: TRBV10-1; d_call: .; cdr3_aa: CASSDGLASDEQFF; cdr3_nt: TGCGCCAGCAGTGATGGTCTAGCGAGCGATGAGCAGTTCTTC
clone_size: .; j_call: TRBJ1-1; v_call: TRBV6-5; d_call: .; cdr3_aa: CASRLGGAGTEAFF; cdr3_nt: TGTGCCAGCCGCCTCGGTGGGGCCGGGACTGAAGCTTTCTTT
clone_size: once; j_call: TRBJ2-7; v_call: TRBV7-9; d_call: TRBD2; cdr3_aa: CASSSGLAGVYEQYF; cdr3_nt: TGTGCCAGCAGCTCCGGACTAGCGGGAGTCTACGAGCAGTACTTC
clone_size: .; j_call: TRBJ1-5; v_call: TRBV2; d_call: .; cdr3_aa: CASSEALQGTGYQPQHF; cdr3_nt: TGTGCCAGCAGTGAAGCGCTTCAGGGAACTGGATATCAGCCCCAGCATTTT
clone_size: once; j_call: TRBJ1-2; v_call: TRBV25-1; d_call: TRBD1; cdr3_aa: CASSLTGGLGYTF; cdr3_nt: TGTGCCAGCAGTCTCACAGGGGGTCTTGGCTACACCTTC
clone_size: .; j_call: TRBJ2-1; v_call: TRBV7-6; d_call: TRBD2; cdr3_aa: CASRATSGRAREQFF; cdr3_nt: TGTGCCAGCAGGGCCACTAGCGGGAGGGCCCGCGAGCAGTTCTTC
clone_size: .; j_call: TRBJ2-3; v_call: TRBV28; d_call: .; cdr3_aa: CASSLFQEVGTDTQYF; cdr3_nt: TGTGCCAGCAGTTTATTTCAAGAGGTTGGCACAGATACGCAGTATTTT
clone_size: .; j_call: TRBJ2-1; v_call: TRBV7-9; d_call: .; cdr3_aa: CASSLAGAESNPSYNEQFF; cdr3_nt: TGTGCCAGCAGCTTAGCCGGGGCCGAAAGTAACCCCTCCTACAATGAGCAGTTCTTC
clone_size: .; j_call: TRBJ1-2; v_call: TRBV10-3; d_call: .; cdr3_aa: CASKGDLGYTF; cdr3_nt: TGTGCATCAAAGGGGGACTTAGGCTACACCTTC
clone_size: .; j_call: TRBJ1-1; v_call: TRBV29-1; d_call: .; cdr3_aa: CSVPVGGRGEAFF; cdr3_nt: TGCAGCGTTCCCGTCGGGGGGCGCGGTGAAGCTTTCTTT
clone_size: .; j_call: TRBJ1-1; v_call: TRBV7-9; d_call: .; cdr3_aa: CASSYSDTEAFF; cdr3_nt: TGTGCCAGCAGCTACAGCGACACTGAAGCTTTCTTT
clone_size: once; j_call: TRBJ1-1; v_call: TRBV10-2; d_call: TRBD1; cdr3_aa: CASRDLTGQGGLNTEAFF; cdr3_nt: TGCGCCAGCAGGGACTTGACGGGACAGGGAGGCCTGAACACTGAAGCTTTCTTT
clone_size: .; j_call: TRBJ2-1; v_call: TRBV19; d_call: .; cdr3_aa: CASSMMGLPHNEQFF; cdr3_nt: TGTGCCAGTAGTATGATGGGACTCCCTCACAATGAGCAGTTCTTC
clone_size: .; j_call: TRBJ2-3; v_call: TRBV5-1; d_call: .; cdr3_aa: CASSLAGPYTDTQYF; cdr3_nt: TGCGCCAGCAGCTTGGCTGGGCCCTACACAGATACGCAGTATTTT
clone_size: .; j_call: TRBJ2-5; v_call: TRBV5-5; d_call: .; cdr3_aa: CASSTLTDATPLQETQYF; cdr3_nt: TGTGCCAGCAGCACGCTGACAGATGCCACTCCACTGCAAGAGACCCAGTACTTC
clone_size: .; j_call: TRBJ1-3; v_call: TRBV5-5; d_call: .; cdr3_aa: CASSFLDTSSGNTIYF; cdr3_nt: TGTGCCAGCAGCTTTTTAGACACGTCCTCTGGAAACACCATATATTTT
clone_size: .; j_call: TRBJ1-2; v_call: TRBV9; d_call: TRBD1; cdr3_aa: CASSDRDRGYGYTF; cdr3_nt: TGTGCCAGCAGCGACCGGGACAGGGGCTATGGCTACACCTTC
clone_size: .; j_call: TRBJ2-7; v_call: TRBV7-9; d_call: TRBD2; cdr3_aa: CASSPRLAGPTYEQYF; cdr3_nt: TGTGCCAGCAGCCCGAGACTAGCGGGACCGACCTACGAGCAGTACTTC
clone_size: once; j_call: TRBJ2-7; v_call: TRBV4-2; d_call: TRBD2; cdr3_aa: CASSQGLAVYEQYF; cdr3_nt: TGTGCCAGCAGCCAAGGACTAGCCGTATACGAGCAGTACTTC
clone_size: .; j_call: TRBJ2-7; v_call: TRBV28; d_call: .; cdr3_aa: CASSVTGTMDEQYF; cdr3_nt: TGTGCCAGCAGTGTGACAGGAACCATGGACGAGCAGTACTTC
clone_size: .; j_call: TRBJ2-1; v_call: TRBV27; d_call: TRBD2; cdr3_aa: CASSVSGEHNEQFF; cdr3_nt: TGTGCCAGCAGCGTTAGCGGGGAACACAATGAGCAGTTCTTC